The 16 T cell receptor beta chains reported below all come from one sample, sequenced in a study of blood T cell repertoires in COVID-19. TCRdb's copy holds only in-frame clones and misses some; the assay was immunoSEQ multiplex PCR. The sample includes about 350,000 clones, 88% of them seen just once. The sequenced sample consisted of peripheral blood. Every receptor here comes from an older woman with COVID-19, enrolled during active disease.

This sequence joins TRBV20-1 and TRBJ2-7, with TRBD2 identical over 9 bases. V dropped 6 bases and J dropped 5; count of bases not matched to a gene: 2. CDR1 and CDR2 from the germline V gene are DFQATT and SNEGSKA (reference sequence). The CDR3 covers 11 residues. CDR3 DNA: TGCAGTGCCGGACTAGCGAACGAGCAGTACTTC. Its protein product is CSAGLANEQYF.

The V and J genes are TRBV7-6 and TRBJ1-1; the D gene is possibly TRBD1 (6 bases). The germline V gene encodes CDR1 SGHVS and CDR2 FNYEAQ. This CDR3 comprises 15 residues. V dropped 1 base and J dropped 6 bases, with 15 bases sitting between them. CDR3 coding DNA: TGTGCCAGCAGCTTAGAGGCACAGGGCCCGCCTGAAGCTTTCTTT. This encodes CASSLEAQGPPEAFF.

The chain is built from TRBV11-2 and TRBJ1-1; no clear D. Germline-derived CDR1 and CDR2 are SGHAT and FQNNGV. Deletions cut 2 bases from V and 4 bases from J, with 11 bases between. The CDR3 runs to 14 residues. CDR3 amino acids: CASSLTEFSTEAFF. DNA of the CDR3: TGTGCCAGCAGCTTAACAGAATTCAGCACTGAAGCTTTCTTT. The full variable domain, completed using reference TRBV11-2 and TRBJ1-1, is EAGVAQSPRYKIIEKRQSVAFWCNPISGHATLYWYQQILGQGPKLLIQFQNNGVVDDSQLPKDRFSAERLKGVDSTLKIQPAKLEDSAVYLCASSLTEFSTEAFFGQGTRLTVV.

The chain carries TRBV7-2 and TRBJ2-5, with no clear D. CDR3 length: 12 residues. The germline V gene has CDR1 SGHTA and CDR2 FQGNSA. Trimming left V 3 bases short and J 3 bases short, with 5 bases between. Here the CDR3 reads CASSFREETQYF. CDR3 in DNA: TGTGCCAGCAGCTTTCGAGAAGAGACCCAGTACTTC.

This clone was detected once. V usage is TRBV4-1 and J usage is TRBJ1-2; no firm D call. V was trimmed by 1 base and J by 8 bases, leaving 17 bases between them. Germline assignment: CDR1 MGHRA and CDR2 YSYEKL. This CDR3 has 15 amino acids. CDR3 in amino acids: CASSQVGQDLRGYTF. CDR3 in DNA: TGCGCCAGCAGCCAAGTTGGGCAGGATCTGAGAGGCTACACCTTC.

The chain employs TRBV18 and TRBJ1-4; D unresolved. Germline CDR1 and CDR2: KGHSH and LQKENI. Trimming cost V 3 bases and J 4 bases, with 12 bases left between them. CDR3 length equals 15 residues. This CDR3 is CASSPWPGNNEKLFF. CDR3 sequence (DNA): TGTGCCAGCTCACCCTGGCCAGGCAATAATGAAAAACTGTTTTTT.

The V call is TRBV30, the J call TRBJ1-2; 7 nucleotides agree with TRBD1. There are 12 residues in the CDR3. The V gene end was trimmed by 7 bases and the J gene end by 5 bases; junction bases not matched to a gene: 7. CDR1 GTSNPN and CDR2 SVGIG come from the germline V gene (reference sequence). The DNA of the CDR3 is TGTGCCTCCTTGACAGGGTGGTATGGCTACACCTTC. Residues: CASLTGWYGYTF.

The rearrangement uses TRBV13 and TRBJ2-7; the match to TRBD1 covers 7 bases. The CDR3 totals 16 residues. The V segment lost 0 bases and the J segment 6 bases; nucleotides outside the gene matches: 11. Per the germline V gene, CDR1 is PRHDT and CDR2 is FYEKMQ (reference sequence). The CDR3 DNA sequence: TGTGCCAGCAGCTTAGGCCGCCGTACAGGGGTCCTCGAGCAGTACTTC. Amino acids: CASSLGRRTGVLEQYF.

V and J are TRBV5-1 and TRBJ1-5, with D possibly TRBD1 on 6 matching bases. CDR1 and CDR2 from the germline V gene are SGHRS and YFSETQ. The ends were cut back, 0 bases at V and 7 bases at J, with 11 bases in the middle. CDR3 length: 14 amino acids. CDR3 nucleotide sequence: TGCGCCAGCAGCTTGGGGGGGCTGGGACAGCCCCAGCATTTT. Protein product: CASSLGGLGQPQHF.

This chain links TRBV18 with TRBJ1-2; TRBD1 agrees at 11 bases. The V segment lost 5 bases and the J segment 1 base; nucleotides outside the gene matches: 6. The CDR3 consists of 16 residues. Germline CDR1 and CDR2: KGHSH and LQKENI. The CDR3 nucleotides read TGTGCCAGCTCATCCGGGACAGGGGGGATTAACTATGGCTACACCTTC. It encodes CASSSGTGGINYGYTF.

This clone appeared a single time. The J gene is TRBJ1-6, the V gene TRBV5-1; maybe TRBD1 (5 bases). The V gene's germline CDR1 is SGHRS and CDR2 YFSETQ. This CDR3 contains 20 residues. Trimming pared 2 bases from V and 0 bases from J, leaving 21 bases between. The CDR3 DNA follows: TGCGCCAGCAGCTTAGGTAGACAGCTTCCCACCAGCTCCTATAATTCACCCCTCCACTTT. This translates into CASSLGRQLPTSSYNSPLHF.

The genes are TRBV11-2 and TRBJ1-5; no clear D gene. The CDR3 is made up of 15 amino acids. Looked up from germline, CDR1 is SGHAT and CDR2 is FQNNGV. The V end lost 1 base, the J end lost 0 bases, and 7 bases lay between the germline ends. The CDR3 DNA is TGTGCCAGCAGCTTAGCTAGTGGTAGCAATCAGCCCCAGCATTTT. It is translated as CASSLASGSNQPQHF. The full variable domain, in which reference TRBV11-2 and TRBJ1-5 provide the parts outside the CDR3, is EAGVAQSPRYKIIEKRQSVAFWCNPISGHATLYWYQQILGQGPKLLIQFQNNGVVDDSQLPKDRFSAERLKGVDSTLKIQPAKLEDSAVYLCASSLASGSNQPQHFGDGTRLSIL.

The chain uses TRBV24-1 and TRBJ2-2; 7 nucleotides align to TRBD1. The CDR3 covers 14 residues. V was clipped by 3 bases and J by 4 bases; unmatched bases: 1. Germline CDR1 and CDR2: KGHDR and SFDVKD. The CDR3 bases are TGTGCCACCAGTGATAACAGGGGCACCGGGGAGCTGTTTTTT. It is translated as CATSDNRGTGELFF.

The CDR3 protein is CASGEPLYGYTF. CDR3 DNA sequence: TGCGCCAGCGGAGAACCCCTCTATGGCTACACCTTC. The chain employs TRBV4-1 and TRBJ1-2; D unclear. The CDR3 is made up of 12 amino acids. Germline loops: CDR1 MGHRA, CDR2 YSYEKL. V was clipped by 8 bases and J by 4 bases, with 11 bases between them.

This CDR3 is CASSLLAGSTDTQYF. In DNA, the CDR3 is TGTGCCAGCAGCCTCCTAGCGGGGTCCACAGATACGCAGTATTTT. The rearrangement uses TRBV11-2 and TRBJ2-3; 9 positions match TRBD2. Per germline, CDR1 SGHAT and CDR2 FQNNGV. V dropped 5 bases and J dropped 2; count of bases not matched to a gene: 5. This CDR3 has 15 amino acids.

The chain employs TRBV28 and TRBJ1-6, with D possibly TRBD1 on 6 matching bases. From germline, CDR1 is MDHEN and CDR2 SYDVKM. The CDR3 totals 18 residues. Trimming cost V 6 bases and J 0 bases, with 18 bases left between them. CDR3 loop: CASSSYRAMSSYNSPLHF. CDR3 bases: TGTGCCAGCAGCTCATACAGGGCTATGAGCTCCTATAATTCACCCCTCCACTTT.